This T cell receptor beta chain derives from a study of T cell responses to AZD1222 COVID-19 vaccine. Overall study results and limits: Epitopes outside B.1.351 and B.1.1.7 mutated regions reportedly drew nearly half of spike TCRs. Mapped onto spike, vaccine-associated CD4 TCRs spanned it and were dominant at 160-218 and 743-854. Recipients of AZD1222 seropositive at baseline numbered only 5 to 7.

Repertoires were generated with immunoSEQ multiplex PCR, while TCRdb's copy carries only in-frame clones and drops some. The sample contains some 90,000 clones, about 90% of which appear only once. About this clone itself: Its antigen is not known.

Trimming removed 4 bases at V and 6 bases at J, with 12 bases between. Germline V gives CDR1 MGHDK, CDR2 SYGVNS. The CDR3 contains 13 residues. The V call is TRBV25-1, the J call TRBJ1-1; weak D call: TRBD1 (5 bases). The source is an adult in good health. Sample: peripheral blood, taken on day 0 of MenACWY control vaccination. The CDR3: CASSGLGPAEAFF. CDR3 coding DNA: TGTGCCAGCAGTGGCTTGGGGCCGGCTGAAGCTTTCTTT.